The present T cell receptor (beta chain) was sequenced within a study of early stage breast cancer tumors. The CDR3 extends over 15 amino acids. Germline CDR1 is KGHSH and CDR2 is LQKENI. Trimming cost V 1 base and J 4 bases, with 13 bases left between them. Blood replicates held 0.5 ug DNA, tumor or normal breast roughly 1.5 ug, two each. Some clones are missing from TCRdb's copy, which holds only in-frame ones; the method was immunoSEQ multiplex PCR. The sample includes tens of thousands of clones, about three quarters seen only once; the top ten take around 3.4%. Sequenced material: blood. This clonotype originated in a person aged 40 to 50 with breast cancer. This chain connects TRBV18 to TRBJ1-2, with unresolved D. CDR3 protein: CASSPRAGEGYGYTF. The CDR3 nucleotides read TGTGCCAGCTCACCACGGGCAGGCGAAGGCTATGGCTACACCTTC.